Below are 20 T cell receptor beta chains sequenced from a single sample in a study of molecular identifiers for immune sequencing clone quantification. TCRdb used MiXCR to reprocess the PCR reads, holding one entry per CDR3 protein. The top ten hold around 0.8% of the sample, which has about 510,000 distinct CDR3 sequences, about 25% seen once. Sample: naive CD8+ T cells from blood, with Jurkat cell RNA spiked in. Subset in this sample: FACS-sorted CD8+CD4-CCR7+CD45RA+ naive T cells. Receptors were obtained from a human donor in good health. Some libraries in this study had Jurkat cell RNA spiked in.

This clonotype was recorded a few times. This rearrangement joins TRBV4-1 to TRBJ2-3, with 13 bases identical to TRBD2. The V gene end was trimmed by 5 bases and the J gene end by 0 bases; junction bases not matched to a gene: 8. The V gene's germline CDR1 is MGHRA and CDR2 YSYEKL. The CDR3 runs 18 residues. The CDR3 bases are TGCGCCAGCAGCTCACGGACTAGCGGGAGCCTAAGCACAGATACGCAGTATTTT. Its protein is CASSSRTSGSLSTDTQYF.

A few counts support this clonotype. The chain is built from TRBV28 and TRBJ1-1; maybe TRBD1 (5 bases). The germline CDR1 and CDR2 sequences are MDHEN and SYDVKM. V was shortened by 1 base and J by 1 base, with 16 bases between the two germline ends. The length of the CDR3 is 17 residues. CDR3 sequence reads: CASSLSMAWGRNTEAFF. The CDR3, as DNA: TGTGCCAGCAGTTTATCGATGGCGTGGGGGAGGAACACTGAAGCTTTCTTT.

This clonotype was counted at least ten times. The rearrangement joins TRBV29-1 to TRBJ1-4; D call uncertain. The CDR3 runs 11 residues. Trimming removed 4 bases from V and 3 bases from J, with 3 bases in between. Germline V lookup: CDR1 SQVTM, CDR2 ANQGSEA. The CDR3 nucleotides are TGCAGCGTTGTGGCTAATGAAAAACTGTTTTTT. This codes for CSVVANEKLFF.

This clonotype was seen ten or more times. This CDR3 reads CASSQEEGTGTYEQYF. CDR3 DNA sequence: TGTGCCAGCAGCCAAGAGGAAGGGACAGGGACCTACGAGCAGTACTTC. The genes are TRBV4-2 and TRBJ2-7, with 9 nucleotides matching TRBD1. Germline CDR1 LGHNA, CDR2 YNFKEQ. This CDR3 region has 16 residues. Trimming at V came to 0 bases and at J to 2 bases, leaving 5 bases not matched to a gene.

Comments on this clonotype: One base away lies a much larger clone, so this may be a sequencing read error. The CDR3 loop is CSVVPASGPGNTIYF. DNA of the CDR3: TGCAGCGTTGTTCCTGCGTCAGGGCCAGGAAACACCATATATTTT. The rearrangement uses TRBV29-1 and TRBJ1-3; a weak D match, TRBD1 (5 bases). Deletions cut 4 bases from V and 4 bases from J, with 17 bases between. CDR3 length: 15 residues. Germline loops: CDR1 SQVTM, CDR2 ANQGSEA. The full variable domain, in which reference TRBV29-1 and TRBJ1-3 provide the parts outside the CDR3, is SAVISQKPSRDICQRGTSLTIQCQVDSQVTMMFWYRQQPGQSLTLIATANQGSEATYESGFVIDKFPISRPNLTFSTLTVSNMSPEDSSIYLCSVVPASGPGNTIYFGEGSWLTVV.

The chain is built from TRBV30 and TRBJ1-1; 8 nucleotides align to TRBD1. Germline V gene data show CDR1 as GTSNPN and CDR2 as SVGIG (reference sequence). With 3 bases clipped from V and 7 bases from J, the junction kept 7 bases outside the gene matches. CDR3 length equals 13 residues. The CDR3, as DNA: TGTGCCTGGAGAACCGGGACAGGAGATGAAGCTTTCTTT. It yields the protein CAWRTGTGDEAFF.

With respect to this clonotype: At one boundary the junction diverges from the germline segment, which might be a read error. J is TRBJ2-2 and V is TRBV12-5; D may be TRBD2 (6 bases). This CDR3 is built from 14 residues. Germline loops: CDR1 LGHNT, CDR2 FRNRAP. The CDR3 protein is CASGPDSNTGGLFF. Here the CDR3 DNA reads TGTGCCAGTGGTCCGGACTCGAACACCGGGGGGCTGTTTTTT.

Turning to this clonotype: A much more abundant neighbour one base away suggests this may be a read error. This sequence joins TRBV24-1 and TRBJ2-2; D gene uncertain. The CDR3 length is 13 residues. Germline V gene sequence: CDR1 KGHDR, CDR2 SFDVKD. The V and J ends lost 6 bases and 5 bases respectively, with 9 bases between them. In DNA form, the CDR3 reads TGTGCCACCAGTCCTGCGAGGACCGGGGAGCTGTTTTTT. Protein sequence: CATSPARTGELFF.

This clonotype occurred a few times. V and J are TRBV6-2 or TRBV6-3 and TRBJ2-4; 10 bases agree with TRBD2. CDR1 and CDR2 from the germline V gene are MNHEY and SVGEGT. Unmatched junction bases numbered 6, after V lost 2 bases and J lost 8 bases. This CDR3 is built from 15 residues. CDR3 region: CASSYVAGGEDIQYF. The DNA of the CDR3 is TGTGCCAGCAGTTACGTAGCGGGAGGTGAAGACATTCAGTACTTC.

This clonotype was seen at least ten times. One end of the junction fails to match germline, which may point to a read error. The chain links TRBV4-1 to TRBJ1-1; D not certain. Germline V gene lookup returns CDR1 MGHRA and CDR2 YSYEKL. The length of the CDR3 is 14 residues. In DNA, the CDR3 is TGTGCCAGCAGTCCCGAGGGCCTGAACACTGAAGCTTTCTTT. It codes for CASSPEGLNTEAFF.

With regard to this clonotype: A read error is possible here, since a much larger clone lies one base away. The gene calls are TRBV20-1 and TRBJ2-7, with D perhaps TRBD1 (5 bases). Looked up from germline, CDR1 is DFQATT and CDR2 is SNEGSKA (reference sequence). With 5 bases removed from V and 0 bases from J, the gap between germline ends came to 11 bases. The CDR3 is made up of 13 amino acids. The CDR3 region is CSADSDSSYEQYF. The CDR3 nucleotides read TGCAGTGCTGATTCCGACAGCTCCTACGAGCAGTACTTC.

Points on this clonotype: A much larger clone lies one base from this, so it may be a read error. The chain carries TRBV21-1 and TRBJ2-6. TRBV21-1 is described as a pseudogene. The CDR3 runs to 15 residues. The CDR3 DNA sequence: TGTGCCAGCAGCAAAATTGGCTCTGTGGCCAACGTCCTGACTTTC. Translating gives CASSKIGSVANVLTF.

The rearrangement uses TRBV4-3 and TRBJ1-1, with 7 bases lining up with TRBD1. The CDR3 length is 15 residues. V was clipped by 6 bases and J by 0 bases; unmatched bases: 7. The germline V gene has CDR1 LGHNA and CDR2 YSLEER. CDR3 sequence (DNA): TGCGCCAGCAGGGAAACGACAGGGATGAACACTGAAGCTTTCTTT. Translation: CASRETTGMNTEAFF.

The sample holds many counts of this clonotype. The chain is built from TRBV13 and TRBJ2-7, with D possibly TRBD1 on 5 matching bases. The CDR3 has 14 residues. From germline, CDR1 is PRHDT and CDR2 FYEKMQ (reference sequence). Trimming took off 5 bases at V and 5 bases at J, with 16 bases between the two ends. CDR3 region: CASSQTWGADEQYF. The DNA for the CDR3 is TGTGCCAGCAGCCAGACTTGGGGCGCGGACGAGCAGTACTTC. The variable domain in full, completed from reference TRBV13 and TRBJ2-7, reads AAGVIQSPRHLIKEKRETATLKCYPIPRHDTVYWYQQGPGQDPQFLISFYEKMQSDKGSIPDRFSAQQFSDYHSELNMSSLELGDSALYFCASSQTWGADEQYFGPGTRLTVT.

In regard to this clonotype: Germline and junction disagree at one end, which may indicate a read error. The chain has TRBV4-3 and TRBJ1-6; no clear D. The CDR3 has 15 amino acids. Germline lookup yields CDR1 LGHNA and CDR2 YSLEER. CDR3 in amino acids: CASSQDVRGPSPLRF. In DNA form, the CDR3 reads TGCGCCAGCAGCCAAGACGTACGAGGCCCTTCACCCCTCCGCTTT.

As concerns this clonotype: It may be a read error: a sequence one base away is much more abundant. This chain joins TRBV29-1 and TRBJ1-1; D might be TRBD1 (5 bases). CDR3 length: 14 residues. From germline, CDR1 is SQVTM and CDR2 ANQGSEA. The ends were cut back, 1 base at V and 9 bases at J, with 18 bases in the middle. In DNA form, the CDR3 reads TGCAGCGTTGAAGGCGAGGGTGGGGGGGATAAAGCTTTCTTT. It specifies CSVEGEGGGDKAFF.

In DNA form, the CDR3 reads TGTGCCGGCTATCATCCCCCGAGACAGACTCCTAACGAGCAGTACTTC. Protein sequence: CAGYHPPRQTPNEQYF. V is TRBV5-8 and J is TRBJ2-7, with D maybe TRBD1 (5 bases). Per germline, CDR1 SGHTS and CDR2 YDEGEE. The CDR3 consists of 16 residues. V gave up 10 bases and J gave up 5 bases, with 28 bases separating them.

Turning to this clonotype: A read error may explain this, as a much larger clone is one base away. The missing conserved phenylalanine or tryptophan at the end of this CDR3 makes a read error likely. The chain couples TRBV4-3 to TRBJ2-5; TRBD1 matches at 10 bases. The germline CDR1 and CDR2 sequences are LGHNA and YSLEER. V gave up 0 bases and J gave up 5 bases; unmatched junction bases: 6. The CDR3 has 16 residues. The CDR3 region is CASSQEWGQGKETQYY. CDR3 in DNA: TGCGCCAGCAGCCAAGAATGGGGACAGGGGAAGGAGACCCAGTACTAC.

V is TRBV11-3 and J is TRBJ1-4, with 8 bases lining up with TRBD1. This CDR3 is built from 16 residues. V lost 5 bases, J lost 3 bases, and 8 bases stayed unmatched. From germline, CDR1 is SGHNT and CDR2 YENEEA. The CDR3: CASSTTWTGSNEKLFF. CDR3 nucleotides: TGTGCCAGCAGCACGACGTGGACAGGGTCTAATGAAAAACTGTTTTTT.

This clonotype turned up a few times. V gene TRBV12-3 or TRBV12-4 combines with J gene TRBJ2-1; D unresolved. V lost 1 base and J 5 bases, leaving 6 bases between the germline ends. This CDR3 has 13 residues. CDR3 residues: CASSLGLDNEQFF. The CDR3 DNA reads as TGTGCCAGCAGTTTAGGACTGGACAATGAGCAGTTCTTC.